This TCR beta chain was sequenced during a study of shared clonotypes between healthy human individuals. Remarks on this clone: Its specificity is not known.

TCRdb's table, derived via immunoSEQ multiplex PCR, lists solely in-frame clones and lacks some. Here the sample spans some 900,000 clones, about 80% being singletons. Trimming at V came to 2 bases and at J to 5 bases, leaving 6 bases not matched to a gene. Germline assignment: CDR1 MGHRA and CDR2 YSYEKL. This CDR3 region has 15 residues. Study-wide results and caveats: Limitation of the genetic and exposure-history diversity represented came from the few donors.

The receptor comes from a man aged 18 to 29 in good health. Sequencing input: memory CD4+ T cells sorted from blood. Subset meaning: CD45RA-negative fraction. This rearrangement joins TRBV4-1 to TRBJ1-5; 7 positions agree with TRBD1. For the CDR3, the DNA is TGCGCCAGCAGCCAAACGAGGACAGGCCATCAGCCCCAGCATTTT. Protein product: CASSQTRTGHQPQHF.